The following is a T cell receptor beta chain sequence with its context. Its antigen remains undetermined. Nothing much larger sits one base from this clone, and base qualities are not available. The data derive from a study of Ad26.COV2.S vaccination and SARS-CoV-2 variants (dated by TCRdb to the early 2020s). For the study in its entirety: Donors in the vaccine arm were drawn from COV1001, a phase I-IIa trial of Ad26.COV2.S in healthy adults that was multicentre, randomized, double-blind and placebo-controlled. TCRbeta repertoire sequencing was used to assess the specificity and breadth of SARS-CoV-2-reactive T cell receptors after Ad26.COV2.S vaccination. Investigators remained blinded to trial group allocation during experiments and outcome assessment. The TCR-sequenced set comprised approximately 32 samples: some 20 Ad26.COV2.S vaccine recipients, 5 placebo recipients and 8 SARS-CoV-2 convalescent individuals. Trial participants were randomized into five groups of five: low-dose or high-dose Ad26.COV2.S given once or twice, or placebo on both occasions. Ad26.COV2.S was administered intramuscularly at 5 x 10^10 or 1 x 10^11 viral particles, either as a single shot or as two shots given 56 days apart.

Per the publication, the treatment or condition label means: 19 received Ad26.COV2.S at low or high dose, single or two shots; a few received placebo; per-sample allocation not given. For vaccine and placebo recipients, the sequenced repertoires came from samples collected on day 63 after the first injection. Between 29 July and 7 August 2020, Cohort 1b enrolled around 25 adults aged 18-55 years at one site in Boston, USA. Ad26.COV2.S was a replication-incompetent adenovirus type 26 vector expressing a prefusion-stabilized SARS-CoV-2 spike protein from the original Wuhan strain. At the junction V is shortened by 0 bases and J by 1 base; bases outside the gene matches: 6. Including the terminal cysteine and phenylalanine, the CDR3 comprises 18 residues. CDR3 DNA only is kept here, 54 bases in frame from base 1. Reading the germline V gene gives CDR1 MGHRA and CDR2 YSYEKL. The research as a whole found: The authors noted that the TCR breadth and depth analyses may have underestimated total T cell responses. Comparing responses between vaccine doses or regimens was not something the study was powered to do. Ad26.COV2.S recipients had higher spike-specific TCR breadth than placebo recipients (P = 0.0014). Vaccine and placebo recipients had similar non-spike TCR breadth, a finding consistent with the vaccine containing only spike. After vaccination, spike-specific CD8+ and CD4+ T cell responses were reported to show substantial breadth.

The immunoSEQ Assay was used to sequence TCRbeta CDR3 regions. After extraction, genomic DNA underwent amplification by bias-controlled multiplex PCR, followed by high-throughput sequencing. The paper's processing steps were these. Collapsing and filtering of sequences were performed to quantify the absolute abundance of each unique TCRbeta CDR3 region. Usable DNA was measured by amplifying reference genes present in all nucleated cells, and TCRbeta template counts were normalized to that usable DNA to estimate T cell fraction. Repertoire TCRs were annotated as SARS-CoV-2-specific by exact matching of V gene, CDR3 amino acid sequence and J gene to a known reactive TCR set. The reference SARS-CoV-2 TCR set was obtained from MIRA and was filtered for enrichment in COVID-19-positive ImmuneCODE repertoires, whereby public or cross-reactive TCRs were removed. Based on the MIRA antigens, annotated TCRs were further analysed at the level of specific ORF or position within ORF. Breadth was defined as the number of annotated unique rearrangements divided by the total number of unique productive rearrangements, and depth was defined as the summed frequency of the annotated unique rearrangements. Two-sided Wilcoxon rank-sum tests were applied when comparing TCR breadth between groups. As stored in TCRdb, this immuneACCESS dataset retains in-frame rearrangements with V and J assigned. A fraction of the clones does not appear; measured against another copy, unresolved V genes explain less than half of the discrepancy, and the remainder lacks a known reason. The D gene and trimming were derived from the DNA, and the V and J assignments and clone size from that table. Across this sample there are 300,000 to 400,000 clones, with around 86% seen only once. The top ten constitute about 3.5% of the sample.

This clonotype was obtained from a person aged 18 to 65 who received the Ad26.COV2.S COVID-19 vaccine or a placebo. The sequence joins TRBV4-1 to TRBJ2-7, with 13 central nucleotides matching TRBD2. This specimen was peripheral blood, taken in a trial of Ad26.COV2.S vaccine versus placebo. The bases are TGCGCCAGCAGCCAAGATCGGGGACTAGCGGGGACGTCCTACGAGCAGTACTTC. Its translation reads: CASSQDRGLAGTSYEQYF.